The 28 T cell receptor beta chains in this list originate from one sample, sequenced in a study of cytomegalovirus exposure and HLA in healthy donors. PCR employed 60 Vbeta and 13 Jbeta primers. Profiled with immunoSEQ multiplex PCR; TCRdb holds only in-frame clones, not every one. This sample has approximately 87,000 clones, with 84% found just once. The sequencing input was PBMCs. These receptors were taken from a woman under 30 in good health and CMV-seropositive.

The chain recombines TRBV2 with TRBJ1-1, with no clear D. With 8 bases removed from V and 11 bases from J, the gap between germline ends came to 15 bases. The CDR3 is 11 amino acids. Germline V gene lookup returns CDR1 SNHLY and CDR2 FYNNEI. CDR3 coding DNA: TGTGCCAGCCACACGGGAGGGCTGGCTTTCTTT. Its protein product is CASHTGGLAFF.

The chain joins TRBV27 to TRBJ2-7; D not certain. Trimming took 3 bases from V and 3 from J, leaving 9 bases between them. Germline-derived CDR1 and CDR2 are MNHEY and SMNVEV (reference sequence). The CDR3 is 13 residues long. The CDR3 DNA follows: TGTGCCAGCAGTTTGGGTACAGACTACGAGCAGTACTTC. This translates into CASSLGTDYEQYF.

In its sample, this clone was seen a few times. The chain uses TRBV28 and TRBJ1-3, with 7 bases identical to TRBD1. This CDR3 is 15 amino acids long. After removal of 6 bases from V and 3 bases from J, the junction contained 8 bases not matched to a gene. The V gene's germline CDR1 is MDHEN and CDR2 SYDVKM. CDR3 DNA: TGTGCCAGCAGGCCGACAGGGACCGGTGGAAACACCATATATTTT. As protein: CASRPTGTGGNTIYF.

The chain recombines TRBV28 with TRBJ2-5, with a weak D call TRBD2 (5 bases). Deletions cut 3 bases from V and 3 bases from J, with 11 bases between. Germline V lookup: CDR1 MDHEN, CDR2 SYDVKM. This CDR3 comprises 14 residues. This chain's CDR3 is CASSFSSGEETQYF. The CDR3 DNA reads TGTGCCAGCAGTTTCTCCAGCGGAGAAGAGACCCAGTACTTC.

This chain joins TRBV5-1 and TRBJ1-1; D is uncertain. The CDR3 sequence is 14 residues long. Between the trimmed V and J ends, which lost 2 bases and 2 bases, there was a span of 10 bases. Germline lookup yields CDR1 SGHRS and CDR2 YFSETQ. CDR3 residues: CASSFGEPNTEAFF. The CDR3 coding sequence is TGCGCCAGCAGCTTCGGGGAGCCAAACACTGAAGCTTTCTTT.

The chain employs TRBV6-1 and TRBJ1-2; no clear D gene. V lost 10 bases and J lost 4, with 16 bases in between. The CDR3 has 13 residues. Germline V gene data show CDR1 as MNHNS and CDR2 as SASEGT. The CDR3 loop reads CATSSDPIYGYTF. The CDR3, as DNA: TGTGCCACCTCCAGCGATCCGATCTATGGCTACACCTTC.

The rearrangement links TRBV29-1 to TRBJ2-7; no definite D call. V was clipped by 3 bases and J by 4 bases, with 4 bases between them. The CDR3 sequence is 10 residues long. Germline CDR1 and CDR2: SQVTM and ANQGSEA. In nucleotides, the CDR3 is TGCAGCGTTGACGGGTACGAGCAGTACTTC. This gives the protein CSVDGYEQYF.

This chain joins TRBV2 and TRBJ1-3; a possible D gene is TRBD1 (6 bases). V was cut by 8 bases and J by 0 bases, with 14 bases left in between. CDR1 is SNHLY, CDR2 FYNNEI, per germline. The CDR3 runs 15 residues. The CDR3 DNA is TGTGCCAGCCAACAGGGCTGGGTCTCTGGAAACACCATATATTTT. Translated, it gives CASQQGWVSGNTIYF. Variable domain in full (rest from reference TRBV2 and TRBJ1-3): EPEVTQTPSHQVTQMGQEVILRCVPISNHLYFYWYRQILGQKVEFLVSFYNNEISEKSEIFDDQFSVERPDGSNFTLKIRSTKLEDSAMYFCASQQGWVSGNTIYFGEGSWLTVV.

This chain joins TRBV7-9 and TRBJ2-6; 9 nucleotides agree with TRBD1. Germline CDR1 reads SEHNR; CDR2 reads FQNEAQ (reference sequence). The CDR3 totals 18 residues. With 5 bases clipped from V and 0 bases from J, the junction kept 8 bases outside the gene matches. In DNA, the CDR3 is TGTGCCAGCAGCCCCGACAGGGGGGCCTTCTCTGGGGCCAACGTCCTGACTTTC. Amino acids: CASSPDRGAFSGANVLTF.

This chain connects TRBV10-3 to TRBJ1-3, with D possibly matching TRBD1 (5 bases). V dropped 10 bases and J dropped 0 bases, with 10 bases sitting between them. CDR1 is ENHRY and CDR2 is SYGVKD in the germline V gene. The length of the CDR3 is 13 residues. CDR3 protein: CATRQSSGNTIYF. The CDR3, as DNA: TGTGCCACAAGACAGAGCTCTGGAAACACCATATATTTT.

This rearrangement joins TRBV5-1 to TRBJ1-2; possibly TRBD1 for D (5 bases). V lost 0 bases and J 8 bases, leaving 14 bases between the germline ends. Germline V CDR1 and CDR2: SGHRS, YFSETQ. The CDR3 spans 14 residues. Here the CDR3 reads CASSLVSRQGGYTF. CDR3 coding DNA: TGCGCCAGCAGCTTGGTATCTCGGCAGGGCGGCTACACCTTC.

J is TRBJ2-7 and V is TRBV6-5; D may be TRBD1 (5 bases). V shed 5 bases and J shed 0 bases, with 11 bases lying between them. CDR1 MNHEY and CDR2 SVGAGI come from the germline V gene. This CDR3 has 14 residues. CDR3 protein: CASSLTGLSYEQYF. The CDR3 DNA sequence: TGTGCCAGCAGTCTAACAGGTCTCTCCTACGAGCAGTACTTC.

This rearrangement joins TRBV29-1 to TRBJ1-5, with TRBD1 matching over 7 bases. Trimming took 6 bases from V and 4 from J; bases not matched to a gene: 6. CDR1 is SQVTM, CDR2 ANQGSEA, per germline. This CDR3 spans 13 amino acids. The CDR3: CSVETGRNQPQHF. The CDR3, as DNA: TGCAGCGTGGAGACAGGGAGAAATCAGCCCCAGCATTTT.

CDR3 sequence reads: CASSQVGQGNEKLFF. The CDR3 nucleotides are TGCGCCAGCAGCCAAGTGGGACAGGGGAATGAAAAACTGTTTTTT. This chain joins TRBV4-1 and TRBJ1-4; 10 bases match TRBD1. The CDR3 spans 15 residues. In germline, CDR1 is MGHRA, CDR2 YSYEKL. The V and J ends lost 1 base and 5 bases, in that order; junction bases with no gene match: 1.

The rearrangement uses TRBV29-1 and TRBJ1-3; D remains unclear. Germline values: CDR1 SQVTM, CDR2 ANQGSEA. The V end was cut by 6 bases, the J end by 0 bases, with 12 bases between. This CDR3 spans 14 amino acids. Written as DNA, the CDR3 is TGCAGCGTACTAGAACTGGGCTCTGGAAACACCATATATTTT. It specifies CSVLELGSGNTIYF.

The chain links TRBV6-1 to TRBJ2-1; 9 nucleotides match TRBD2. The CDR3 is 15 residues long. After removal of 5 bases from V and 7 bases from J, the junction contained 9 bases not matched to a gene. Germline loops: CDR1 MNHNS, CDR2 SASEGT. The CDR3 spells CASSPLAGSPNEQFF. CDR3 nucleotide sequence: TGTGCCAGCAGTCCTCTAGCGGGGTCCCCAAATGAGCAGTTCTTC.

The chain joins TRBV7-9 to TRBJ2-7; 9 bases line up with TRBD1. This CDR3 is 17 amino acids long. Germline-derived CDR1 and CDR2 are SEHNR and FQNEAQ (reference sequence). J lost 5 bases, V lost 5 bases, and 16 bases had no gene match. Here the CDR3 reads CASSPLPVGTGRNEQYF. CDR3 in DNA: TGTGCCAGCAGCCCACTGCCGGTCGGGACAGGGCGGAACGAGCAGTACTTC. The whole variable domain, remainder taken from reference TRBV7-9 and TRBJ2-7, is DTGVSQNPRHKITKRGQNVTFRCDPISEHNRLYWYRQTLGQGPEFLTYFQNEAQLEKSRLLSDRFSAERPKGSFSTLEIQRTEQGDSAMYLCASSPLPVGTGRNEQYFGPGTRLTVT.

J is TRBJ1-5 and V is TRBV5-3; the D is unclear. TRBV5-3 is filed as an ORF, its function uncertain. CDR3 length: 15 residues. V dropped 0 bases and J dropped 0 bases, with 7 bases sitting between them. The CDR3 here is CARSLEIYSNQPQHF. The CDR3 DNA sequence: TGTGCCAGAAGCTTGGAGATCTATAGCAATCAGCCCCAGCATTTT.

This clone is a singleton in its sample. The CDR3 sequence: CASSEVGRPANEQFF. CDR3 bases: TGTGCCAGCAGTGAAGTCGGGAGGCCGGCGAATGAGCAGTTCTTC. The V gene is TRBV6-1, the J gene TRBJ2-1, with 7 nucleotides matching TRBD2. There are 15 residues in the CDR3. CDR1 and CDR2 from the germline V gene are MNHNS and SASEGT. Losses at the gene ends were 1 base for V and 7 bases for J; bases not matched to a gene: 7.

The rearrangement uses TRBV7-9 and TRBJ1-2, with unresolved D. This CDR3 region has 16 residues. Germline V gene data show CDR1 as SEHNR and CDR2 as FQNEAQ (reference sequence). Trimming took 4 bases from V and 2 from J, leaving 17 bases between them. The CDR3: CASSSLMEGGNYGYTF. CDR3 sequence (DNA): TGTGCCAGCAGCTCTTTAATGGAGGGAGGGAACTATGGCTACACCTTC. Combining the CDR3 with reference TRBV7-9 and TRBJ1-2 gives the whole variable domain DTGVSQNPRHKITKRGQNVTFRCDPISEHNRLYWYRQTLGQGPEFLTYFQNEAQLEKSRLLSDRFSAERPKGSFSTLEIQRTEQGDSAMYLCASSSLMEGGNYGYTFGSGTRLTVV.

J is TRBJ1-2 and V is TRBV5-6, with 8 bases that match TRBD1. Germline assignment: CDR1 SGHDT and CDR2 YYEEEE. The CDR3 totals 15 residues. The ends lost 1 base at V and 8 bases at J; junction bases unmatched: 10. Here the CDR3 reads CASSLSFRGRDGYTF. CDR3 sequence (DNA): TGTGCCAGCAGCTTGTCGTTCAGGGGGCGTGACGGCTACACCTTC.

J is TRBJ2-7 and V is TRBV2, with 7 positions matching TRBD1. CDR3 size: 15 residues. Germline values: CDR1 SNHLY, CDR2 FYNNEI. J gave up 3 bases and V 0 bases, and 5 bases lay outside the gene matches. The CDR3 spells CASSEALQGNYEQYF. For the CDR3, the DNA is TGTGCCAGCAGTGAAGCGCTACAGGGGAACTACGAGCAGTACTTC.

V is TRBV6-5 and J is TRBJ2-3; possible D gene TRBD2, 6 bases. The CDR3 is made up of 14 amino acids. Germline V gives CDR1 MNHEY, CDR2 SVGAGI. V shed 5 bases and J shed 0 bases, with 9 bases lying between them. CDR3 amino acids: CASSGGLSTDTQYF. The CDR3 coding sequence is TGTGCCAGCAGTGGGGGACTCAGCACAGATACGCAGTATTTT.

This clone was observed a handful of times. V and J are TRBV6-5 and TRBJ2-7; no clear D. Germline V gene data show CDR1 as MNHEY and CDR2 as SVGAGI. V lost 2 bases to trimming and J lost 2 bases, with 10 bases between them. CDR3 size: 14 residues. CDR3 in amino acids: CASSYTNVAYEQYF. Written as DNA, the CDR3 is TGTGCCAGCAGTTACACTAACGTAGCCTACGAGCAGTACTTC.

The CDR3 region is CASSEEAGGYEQYF. The CDR3 region has the DNA TGTGCCAGCAGTGAAGAGGCGGGGGGCTACGAGCAGTACTTC. The V gene is TRBV6-1, the J gene TRBJ2-7; 8 bases are shared with TRBD2. CDR1 is MNHNS, CDR2 SASEGT, per germline. The length of the CDR3 is 14 residues. With V trimmed by 1 base and J by 3 bases, 2 bases remained unmatched.

V usage is TRBV19 and J usage is TRBJ2-7, with D uncertain. Trimming cost V 3 bases and J 0 bases, with 15 bases left between them. There are 16 residues in the CDR3. In germline, CDR1 is LNHDA, CDR2 SQIVND (reference sequence). For the CDR3, the DNA is TGTGCCAGTAGTATGTCAGGCCTTGCTAACTCCTACGAGCAGTACTTC. Translating it yields CASSMSGLANSYEQYF.

This chain links TRBV9 with TRBJ2-3; TRBD2 matches at 8 bases. The CDR3 runs to 15 residues. Trimming took 4 bases from V and 4 from J; bases not matched to a gene: 8. Germline CDR1 and CDR2: SGDLS and YYNGEE. The CDR3 region has the DNA TGTGCCAGCAGCCCGGGCCTAGCGGGCTCAGATACGCAGTATTTT. Translating it yields CASSPGLAGSDTQYF.

The table lists this clone with a count of one. This chain links TRBV12-2 with TRBJ2-3; the table gives TRBD2 as D, unverified against the DNA. TRBV12-2 is annotated as a pseudogene. This CDR3 is 17 amino acids long. CDR3 sequence reads: CASRLKYSGGDTDTQYF. Written as DNA, the CDR3 is TGTGCAAGTCGCTTAAAGTATAGCGGGGGGGATACAGATACGCAGTATTTT.